This section outlines one T cell receptor (beta chain) sequence together with its context. Its antigen is as yet unknown. Produced via immunoSEQ multiplex PCR; TCRdb's table is partial and in-frame only. This table has around 120,000 clones, just over 90% appearing once. This sample was included in a study of T cell clones after liver transplantation. Study-level information: Apart from a few HCV-positive recipients, transplants were for non-autoimmune, non-viral reasons. Study-level results: These preliminary findings come from unstandardized post-transplant sampling times.

Germline V gene data show CDR1 as SGHRS and CDR2 as YFSETQ. This CDR3 has 16 residues. After removal of 4 bases from V and 0 bases from J, the junction contained 5 bases not matched to a gene. This chain connects TRBV5-1 to TRBJ2-7; 12 bases are shared with TRBD2. The material was CD4+ T cells from blood, obtained 12 months after liver transplant. The TCR comes from a human patient who received a liver transplant. The graft donor may have given rise to some T cells. The CDR3 here is CASSRTSGASSYEQYF. CDR3 sequence (DNA): TGCGCCAGCAGCCGGACTAGCGGGGCGAGCTCCTACGAGCAGTACTTC.